This T cell receptor (beta chain) comes out of a study of blood T cell repertoires in COVID-19. Clones were read by immunoSEQ multiplex PCR, and TCRdb kept only the in-frame ones, dropping some. The table has 200,000 to 300,000 clones, 65% to 90% seen once; the top ten hold over 2%. CDR1 is LGHDT and CDR2 is YNNKEL in the germline V gene (reference sequence). The CDR3 extends over 15 amino acids. Trimming stripped 0 bases from V and 5 bases from J, with 13 bases between. This TCR came from a man between 40 and 49 years old who had recovered from COVID-19. The chain combines TRBV3-1 (or the pseudogene TRBV3-2) with TRBJ2-5, with D possibly TRBD2 on 6 matching bases. The sequenced material came from peripheral blood. CDR3 region: CASSQDRFAGETQYF. DNA for the CDR3: TGTGCCAGCAGCCAAGATCGGTTCGCGGGGGAGACCCAGTACTTC.